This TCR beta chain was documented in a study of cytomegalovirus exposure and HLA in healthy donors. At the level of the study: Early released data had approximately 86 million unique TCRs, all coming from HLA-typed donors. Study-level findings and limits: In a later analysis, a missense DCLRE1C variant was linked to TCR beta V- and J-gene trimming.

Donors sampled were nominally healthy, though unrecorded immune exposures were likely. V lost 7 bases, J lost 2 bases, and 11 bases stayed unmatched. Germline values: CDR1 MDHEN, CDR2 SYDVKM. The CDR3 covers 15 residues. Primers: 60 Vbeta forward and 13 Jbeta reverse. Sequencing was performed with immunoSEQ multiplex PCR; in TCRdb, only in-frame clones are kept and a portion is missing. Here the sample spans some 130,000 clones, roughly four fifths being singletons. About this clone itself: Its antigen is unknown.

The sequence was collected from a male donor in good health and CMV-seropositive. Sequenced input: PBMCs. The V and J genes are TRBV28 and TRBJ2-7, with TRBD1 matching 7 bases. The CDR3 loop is CASTSPTGKTYEQYF. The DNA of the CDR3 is TGTGCCAGCACCTCGCCGACAGGGAAAACCTACGAGCAGTACTTC.